These 21 T cell receptor beta chains share one sample of origin, sequenced in a study of cytomegalovirus exposure and HLA in healthy donors. This PCR relied on a set of 60 Vbeta primers and 13 Jbeta primers. Repertoires were generated with immunoSEQ multiplex PCR, while TCRdb's copy carries only in-frame clones and drops some. The sample lists about 210,000 clones; 86% were seen once. The sequenced sample consisted of PBMCs. These TCRs come from a woman aged 25-40 years in good health and CMV-seronegative.

The chain carries TRBV15 and TRBJ2-3; D is undetermined. The CDR3 contains 12 residues. Germline lookup yields CDR1 LNHNV and CDR2 YYDKDF (reference sequence). Trimming took off 0 bases at V and 6 bases at J, with 4 bases between the two ends. CDR3 sequence reads: CATSRDRDTQYF. CDR3 DNA: TGTGCCACCAGCAGAGATCGGGATACGCAGTATTTT.

In its sample, this clone was seen a few times. The chain joins TRBV6-1 to TRBJ1-5, with 7 bases aligning to TRBD1. The CDR3 has 13 amino acids. With V trimmed by 7 bases and J by 3 bases, 3 bases remained unmatched. CDR1 is MNHNS and CDR2 is SASEGT in the germline V gene. As DNA, the CDR3 is TGTGCCAGCAAGACAGGGAACAATCAGCCCCAGCATTTT. This sequence encodes CASKTGNNQPQHF.

J is TRBJ2-1 and V is TRBV5-1, with 9 bases lining up with TRBD2. The V and J ends lost 0 bases and 8 bases, in that order; junction bases with no gene match: 3. The CDR3 length is 14 residues. Germline-derived CDR1 and CDR2 are SGHRS and YFSETQ. CDR3 protein: CASSLVVAGDEQFF. For the CDR3, the DNA is TGCGCCAGCAGCTTGGTGGTAGCGGGGGATGAGCAGTTCTTC.

This clone was picked up one time. This chain links TRBV19 with TRBJ1-1, with 7 nucleotides matching TRBD1. With V trimmed by 6 bases and J by 6 bases, 7 bases remained unmatched. This CDR3 contains 13 residues. Germline-derived CDR1 and CDR2 are LNHDA and SQIVND (reference sequence). CDR3: CASSTGAWAEAFF. The CDR3 DNA reads as TGTGCCAGTAGCACAGGGGCCTGGGCTGAAGCTTTCTTT.

Worth noting for this clone: The junction departs from the called germline gene at one end, perhaps through a read error. The chain couples TRBV15 to TRBJ2-1; tentatively, D is TRBD2 (6 bases). The CDR3 is made up of 15 amino acids. Germline V gene data show CDR1 as LNHNV and CDR2 as YYDKDF (reference sequence). The CDR3 loop is CATRRGVRDGNEQFF. The CDR3 DNA sequence: TGTGCCACCAGGAGAGGAGTGCGGGACGGCAATGAGCAGTTCTTC.

The V and J genes are TRBV28 and TRBJ1-4; maybe TRBD1 (6 bases). V lost 8 bases to trimming and J lost 8 bases, with 9 bases between them. Germline V gene lookup returns CDR1 MDHEN and CDR2 SYDVKM. This CDR3 has 11 residues. The CDR3, as DNA: TGTGCCAGCGGGGGCGCGGAAAAACTGTTTTTT. Protein sequence: CASGGAEKLFF.

V gene TRBV28 combines with J gene TRBJ2-5; 11 bases fit TRBD2. With 6 bases clipped from V and 2 bases from J, the junction kept 14 bases outside the gene matches. The CDR3 is 18 amino acids. Germline CDR1 is MDHEN and CDR2 is SYDVKM. CDR3 nucleotides: TGTGCCAGCAGCAGGGGCCTAGCGGGGGGCCTCGAGCAAGAGACCCAGTACTTC. Protein sequence: CASSRGLAGGLEQETQYF.

The chain combines TRBV4-1 with TRBJ2-4; TRBD1 matches 8 bases. V lost 4 bases and J lost 0; bases outside the gene matches: 20. The CDR3 runs to 21 residues. Germline CDR1 is MGHRA and CDR2 is YSYEKL. This CDR3 reads CASSRRAPGQGARVAKNIQYF. DNA of the CDR3: TGCGCCAGCAGCCGAAGGGCCCCGGGCCAGGGGGCGAGAGTAGCCAAAAACATTCAGTACTTC.

The rearrangement joins TRBV6-6 to TRBJ2-3, with 8 bases fitting TRBD1. V shed 7 bases and J 2 bases; nucleotides not matched to a gene: 11. The V gene's germline CDR1 is MNHNY and CDR2 SVGAGI (reference sequence). This CDR3 comprises 16 residues. CDR3 sequence: CASISGQGRPTDTQYF. CDR3 nucleotides: TGTGCCAGCATCTCCGGACAGGGCAGACCCACAGATACGCAGTATTTT.

V and J are TRBV6-1 and TRBJ2-1, with 8 bases identical to TRBD2. Germline assignment: CDR1 MNHNS and CDR2 SASEGT. The CDR3 consists of 15 residues. The V and J ends lost 6 bases and 0 bases, in that order; junction bases with no gene match: 4. The CDR3 bases are TGTGCCAGCAGGCCCACTAGCGGCTCCTACAATGAGCAGTTCTTC. Its translation is CASRPTSGSYNEQFF.

The chain uses TRBV4-1 and TRBJ2-3; a weak D match, TRBD2 (5 bases). This CDR3 spans 15 amino acids. Germline CDR1 is MGHRA and CDR2 is YSYEKL. The V end lost 5 bases, the J end lost 0 bases, and 12 bases lay between the germline ends. DNA of the CDR3: TGCGCCAGCAGCACCGGGGTCGTTAGCACAGATACGCAGTATTTT. Amino acids: CASSTGVVSTDTQYF.

The chain combines TRBV28 with TRBJ2-1; 8 positions agree with TRBD2. Unmatched junction bases numbered 18, after V lost 8 bases and J lost 9 bases. The germline V gene has CDR1 MDHEN and CDR2 SYDVKM. There are 16 residues in the CDR3. In DNA, the CDR3 is TGTGCCAGCGTGGACCCAAATCCGGGACTAGTGAGTGAGCAGTTCTTC. Protein: CASVDPNPGLVSEQFF.

The rearrangement uses TRBV7-2 and TRBJ2-1; a weak D match, TRBD1 (6 bases). The CDR3 extends over 14 amino acids. V dropped 1 base and J dropped 9 bases, with 13 bases sitting between them. Germline CDR1 reads SGHTA; CDR2 reads FQGNSA. In DNA form, the CDR3 reads TGTGCCAGCAGCTTAGACTCCGTCAGGGGTGAGCAGTTCTTC. This sequence encodes CASSLDSVRGEQFF.

The rearrangement links TRBV27 to TRBJ2-2, with D possibly being TRBD1 (5 bases). The CDR3 sequence is 16 residues long. CDR1 is MNHEY, CDR2 SMNVEV, per germline (reference sequence). V was shortened by 3 bases and J by 5 bases, with 16 bases between the two germline ends. CDR3 nucleotide sequence: TGTGCCAGCAGTTTCCGGTCAGGGTATGGGACCGGGGAGCTGTTTTTT. As protein: CASSFRSGYGTGELFF.

J is TRBJ2-7 and V is TRBV5-6; TRBD2 agrees at 9 bases. The CDR3 loop spans 17 amino acids. Germline CDR1 is SGHDT and CDR2 is YYEEEE. V dropped 4 bases and J dropped 8; count of bases not matched to a gene: 19. CDR3 loop: CASSADVLSGGLNKQYF. Here the CDR3 DNA reads TGTGCCAGCAGCGCCGATGTACTTAGCGGGGGCCTAAATAAGCAGTACTTC.

This rearrangement joins TRBV2 to TRBJ2-5; D is possibly TRBD1 (6 bases). Trimming removed 6 bases at V and 11 bases at J, with 10 bases between. The germline gives CDR1 SNHLY, CDR2 FYNNEI. This CDR3 has 10 amino acids. In DNA form, the CDR3 reads TGTGCCAGCAGCGCCCAGGGGCAGTACTTC. Protein: CASSAQGQYF.

The rearrangement links TRBV2 to TRBJ1-1; D gene ambiguous. This CDR3 is 14 amino acids long. V dropped 4 bases and J dropped 4 bases, with 13 bases sitting between them. From germline, CDR1 is SNHLY and CDR2 FYNNEI. The CDR3 DNA reads TGTGCCAGCAGTGTAGGGCCCGGGAGCACTGAAGCTTTCTTT. As protein: CASSVGPGSTEAFF.

V usage is TRBV28 and J usage is TRBJ1-5, with D uncertain. The CDR3 has 16 amino acids. Germline V CDR1 and CDR2: MDHEN, SYDVKM. Trimming took off 3 bases at V and 3 bases at J, with 15 bases between the two ends. CDR3 amino acids: CASSFRVRVTNQPQHF. The CDR3 nucleotides read TGTGCCAGCAGTTTTCGCGTGAGGGTTACCAATCAGCCCCAGCATTTT.

This clone was counted a single time. This chain joins TRBV28 and TRBJ2-6; 8 nucleotides agree with TRBD2. Germline CDR1 MDHEN, CDR2 SYDVKM. The CDR3 is 18 amino acids. With 4 bases clipped from V and 0 bases from J, the junction kept 8 bases outside the gene matches. The CDR3 protein is CASSSLAGTNSGANVLTF. The CDR3 DNA is TGTGCCAGCAGTTCTCTAGCGGGCACAAACTCTGGGGCCAACGTCCTGACTTTC.

The count of this clone is one. This sequence joins TRBV6-5 and TRBJ2-2; D may be TRBD2 (6 bases). Trimming shortened V by 7 bases and J by 2 bases, and 11 bases separated the two germline ends. CDR1 is MNHEY and CDR2 is SVGAGI in the germline V gene. The CDR3 totals 14 residues. CDR3 sequence: CASTTTRNTGELFF. The CDR3 DNA follows: TGTGCCAGCACCACGACTAGAAACACCGGGGAGCTGTTTTTT.

The J gene is TRBJ2-3, the V gene TRBV11-3, with no clear D. This CDR3 spans 13 amino acids. The V end lost 2 bases, the J end lost 4 bases, and 7 bases lay between the germline ends. The germline V gene has CDR1 SGHNT and CDR2 YENEEA. CDR3 loop: CASSLSRADTQYF. In DNA form, the CDR3 reads TGTGCCAGCAGCTTAAGTCGAGCAGATACGCAGTATTTT.